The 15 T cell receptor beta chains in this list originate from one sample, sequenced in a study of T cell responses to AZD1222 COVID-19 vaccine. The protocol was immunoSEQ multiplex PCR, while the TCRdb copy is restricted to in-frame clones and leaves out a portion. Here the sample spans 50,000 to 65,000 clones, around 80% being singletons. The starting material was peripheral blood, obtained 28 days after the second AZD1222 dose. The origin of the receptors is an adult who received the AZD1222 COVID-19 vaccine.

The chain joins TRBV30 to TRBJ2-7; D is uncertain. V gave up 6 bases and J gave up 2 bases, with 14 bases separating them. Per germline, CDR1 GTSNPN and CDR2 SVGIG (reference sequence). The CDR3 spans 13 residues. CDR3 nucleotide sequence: TGTGCCTGTCTTCCCCCCAGCGCCTACGAGCAGTACTTC. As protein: CACLPPSAYEQYF.

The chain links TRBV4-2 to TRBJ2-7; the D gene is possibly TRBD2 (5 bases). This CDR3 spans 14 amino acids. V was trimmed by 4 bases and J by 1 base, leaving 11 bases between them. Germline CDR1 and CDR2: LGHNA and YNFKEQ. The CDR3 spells CASSPGEPSYEQYF. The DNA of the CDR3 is TGTGCCAGCAGCCCCGGGGAACCTTCCTACGAGCAGTACTTC.

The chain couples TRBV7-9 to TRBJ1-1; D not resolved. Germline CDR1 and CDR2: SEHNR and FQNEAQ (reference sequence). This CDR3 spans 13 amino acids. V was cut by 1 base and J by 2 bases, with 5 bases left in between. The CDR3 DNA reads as TGTGCCAGCAGCTTAGACGTTAACACTGAAGCTTTCTTT. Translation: CASSLDVNTEAFF. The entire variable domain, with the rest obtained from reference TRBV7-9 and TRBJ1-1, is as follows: DTGVSQNPRHKITKRGQNVTFRCDPISEHNRLYWYRQTLGQGPEFLTYFQNEAQLEKSRLLSDRFSAERPKGSFSTLEIQRTEQGDSAMYLCASSLDVNTEAFFGQGTRLTVV.

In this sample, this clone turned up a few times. CDR3 residues: CSARDQTRTFF. The DNA of the CDR3 is TGCAGTGCTAGAGATCAGACCAGGACGTTCTTC. The J gene is TRBJ2-1, the V gene TRBV20-1; unclear D gene. The germline CDR1 and CDR2 sequences are DFQATT and SNEGSKA (reference sequence). This CDR3 spans 11 amino acids. V lost 0 bases and J 15 bases, leaving 12 bases between the germline ends.

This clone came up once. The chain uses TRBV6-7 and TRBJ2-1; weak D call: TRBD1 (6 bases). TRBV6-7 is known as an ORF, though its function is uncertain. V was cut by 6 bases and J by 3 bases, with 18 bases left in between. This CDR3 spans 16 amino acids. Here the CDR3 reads CASRRTAYPLYNEQFF. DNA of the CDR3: TGTGCCAGCAGAAGGACAGCTTATCCCCTCTACAATGAGCAGTTCTTC.

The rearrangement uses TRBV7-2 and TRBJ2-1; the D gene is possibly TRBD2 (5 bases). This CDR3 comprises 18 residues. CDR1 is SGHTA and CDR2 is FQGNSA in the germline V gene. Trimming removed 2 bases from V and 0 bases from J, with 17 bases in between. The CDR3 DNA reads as TGTGCCAGCAGCTTATTTGGGATTCGGGATATCTCCTACAATGAGCAGTTCTTC. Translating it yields CASSLFGIRDISYNEQFF.

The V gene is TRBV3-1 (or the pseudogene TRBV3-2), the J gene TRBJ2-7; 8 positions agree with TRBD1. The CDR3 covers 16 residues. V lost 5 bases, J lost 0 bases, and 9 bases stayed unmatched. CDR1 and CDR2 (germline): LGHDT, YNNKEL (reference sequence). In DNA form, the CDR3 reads TGTGCCAGCAGCGTAGAGGACAGGGAGCTCTCCTACGAGCAGTACTTC. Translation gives CASSVEDRELSYEQYF.

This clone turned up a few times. In DNA, the CDR3 is TGTGCCAGCAGCTCACCCAGGACAGGGTCCCGGGGGGAGCAGTACTTC. Translating gives CASSSPRTGSRGEQYF. The genes are TRBV5-8 and TRBJ2-7; TRBD1 agrees at 8 bases. There are 16 residues in the CDR3. Germline CDR1 is SGHTS and CDR2 is YDEGEE. The trim removed 3 bases at V and 7 bases at J, leaving 15 bases unmatched.

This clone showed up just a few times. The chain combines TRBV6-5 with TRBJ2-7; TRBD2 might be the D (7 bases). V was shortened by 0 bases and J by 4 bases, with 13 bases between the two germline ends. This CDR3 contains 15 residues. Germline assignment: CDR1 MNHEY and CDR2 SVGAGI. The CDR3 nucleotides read TGTGCCAGCAGTTACTCGGTTGGGGGGGCTTACGAGCAGTACTTC. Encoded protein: CASSYSVGGAYEQYF.

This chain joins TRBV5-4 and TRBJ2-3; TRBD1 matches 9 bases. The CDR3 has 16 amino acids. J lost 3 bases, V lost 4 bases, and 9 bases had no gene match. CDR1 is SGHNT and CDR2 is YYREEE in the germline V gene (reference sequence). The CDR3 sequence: CASSPLTGGKTDTQYF. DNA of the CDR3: TGTGCCAGCAGCCCCTTAACAGGGGGCAAAACAGATACGCAGTATTTT.

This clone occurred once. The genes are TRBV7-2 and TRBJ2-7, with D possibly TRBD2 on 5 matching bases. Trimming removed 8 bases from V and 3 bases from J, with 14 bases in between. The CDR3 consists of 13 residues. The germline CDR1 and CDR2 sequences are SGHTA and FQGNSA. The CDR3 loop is CASGGPRSYEQYF. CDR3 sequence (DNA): TGTGCCAGCGGCGGGCCAAGGAGCTACGAGCAGTACTTC.

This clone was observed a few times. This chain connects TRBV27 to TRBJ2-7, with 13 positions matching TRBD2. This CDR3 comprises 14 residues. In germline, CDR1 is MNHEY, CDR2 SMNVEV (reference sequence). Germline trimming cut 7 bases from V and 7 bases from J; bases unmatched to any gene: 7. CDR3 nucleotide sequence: TGTGCCAGCACCGGGACTAGCGGGAAGTTGGAGCAGTACTTC. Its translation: CASTGTSGKLEQYF.

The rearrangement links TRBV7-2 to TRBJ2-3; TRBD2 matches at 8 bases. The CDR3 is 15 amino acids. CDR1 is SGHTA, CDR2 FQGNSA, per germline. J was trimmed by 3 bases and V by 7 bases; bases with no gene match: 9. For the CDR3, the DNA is TGTGCCAGCATCGAAAGCGGGAGTCAGACAGATACGCAGTATTTT. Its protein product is CASIESGSQTDTQYF.

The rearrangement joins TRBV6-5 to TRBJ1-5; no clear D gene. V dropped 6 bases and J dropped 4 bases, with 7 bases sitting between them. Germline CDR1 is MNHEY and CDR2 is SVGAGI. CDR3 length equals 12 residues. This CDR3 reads CASRNGNQPQHF. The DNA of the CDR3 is TGTGCCAGCAGAAACGGGAATCAGCCCCAGCATTTT.

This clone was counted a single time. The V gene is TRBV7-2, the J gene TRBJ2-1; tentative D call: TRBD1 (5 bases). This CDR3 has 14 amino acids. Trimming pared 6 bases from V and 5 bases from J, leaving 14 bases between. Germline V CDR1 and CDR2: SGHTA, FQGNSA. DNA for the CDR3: TGTGCCAGCAGTCTGGGGCAATCGAACAATGAGCAGTTCTTC. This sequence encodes CASSLGQSNNEQFF.